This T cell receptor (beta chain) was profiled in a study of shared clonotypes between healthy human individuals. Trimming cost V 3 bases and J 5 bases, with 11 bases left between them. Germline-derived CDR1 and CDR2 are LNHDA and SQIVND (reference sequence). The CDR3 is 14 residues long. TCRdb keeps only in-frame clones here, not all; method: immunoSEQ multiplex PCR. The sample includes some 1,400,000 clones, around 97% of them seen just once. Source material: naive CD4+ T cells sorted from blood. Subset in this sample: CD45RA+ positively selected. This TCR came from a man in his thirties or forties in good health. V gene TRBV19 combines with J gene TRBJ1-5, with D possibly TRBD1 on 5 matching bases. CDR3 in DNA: TGTGCCAGTAGTATCCAGGGTCGCGATCAGCCCCAGCATTTT. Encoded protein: CASSIQGRDQPQHF. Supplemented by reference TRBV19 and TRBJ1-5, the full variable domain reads DGGITQSPKYLFRKEGQNVTLSCEQNLNHDAMYWYRQDPGQGLRLIYYSQIVNDFQKGDIAEGYSVSREKKESFPLTVTSAQKNPTAFYLCASSIQGRDQPQHFGDGTRLSIL.